The 32 T cell receptor beta chains in this list originate from one sample, sequenced in a study of Graves' ophthalmopathy and Graves' hyperthyroidism. RNA transcripts were the template, and TCR beta CDR3 regions were amplified from them. RT-PCR with HTBI primers came first, then second-round multiplex PCR. TCRdb independently ran MiXCR on the multiplex PCR reads; one entry per CDR3 protein. Here the sample spans 200,000 to 250,000 distinct CDR3 sequences, 20% to 25% being singletons. Sequencing used peripheral blood. The receptors were sampled from a woman aged 50 to 60 with Graves' ophthalmopathy.

The table lists this clonotype with a few counts. The chain has TRBV18 and TRBJ2-7; tentatively, D is TRBD1 or TRBD2 (5 bases each). Trimming cost V 6 bases and J 6 bases, with 18 bases left between them. The CDR3 runs 14 residues. Germline assignment: CDR1 KGHSH and CDR2 LQKENI. Written as DNA, the CDR3 is TGTGCCAGCTCTCTCCTGGGGACCGAAGCCGAGCAGTACTTC. This codes for CASSLLGTEAEQYF.

The chain joins TRBV28 to TRBJ1-5; D is undetermined. V dropped 7 bases and J dropped 7 bases, with 14 bases sitting between them. Germline assignment: CDR1 MDHEN and CDR2 SYDVKM. The CDR3 consists of 13 residues. The CDR3 is CASTGTLGQPQHF. The CDR3, as DNA: TGTGCCAGCACGGGAACCCTTGGGCAGCCCCAGCATTTT.

This clonotype was detected many times. The V gene is TRBV24-1, the J gene TRBJ2-2, with a tentative D call TRBD2 (6 bases). The V and J ends lost 2 bases and 2 bases respectively, with 8 bases between them. The CDR3 sequence is 15 residues long. CDR1 is KGHDR and CDR2 is SFDVKD in the germline V gene. In nucleotides, the CDR3 is TGTGCCACCAGTGATTGGGGGGTAAACACCGGGGAGCTGTTTTTT. Protein sequence: CATSDWGVNTGELFF.

Ten or more counts support this clonotype. V is TRBV10-3 and J is TRBJ1-2; D is unclear. Germline CDR1 and CDR2: ENHRY and SYGVKD. There are 13 residues in the CDR3. The V gene lost 3 bases and the J gene lost 6 bases, with 11 bases spanning the gap. The CDR3 nucleotides are TGTGCCATCAGTGAAACGAGGAGCAATGGCTACACCTTC. Amino acids: CAISETRSNGYTF.

The sample holds many counts of this clonotype. This chain links TRBV11-3 with TRBJ1-6; TRBD1 matches at 8 bases. Germline-derived CDR1 and CDR2 are SGHNT and YENEEA. The ends lost 1 base at V and 9 bases at J; junction bases unmatched: 5. The CDR3 consists of 15 residues. CDR3 protein: CASSLVDRASSPLHF. CDR3 DNA: TGTGCCAGCAGCTTAGTGGACAGGGCCAGTTCACCCCTCCACTTT.

There are many counts of this clonotype. The V call is TRBV12-3 or TRBV12-4, the J call TRBJ1-5; D is unclear. This CDR3 is built from 14 residues. Trimming removed 3 bases at V and 4 bases at J, with 10 bases between. CDR3 in DNA: TGTGCCAGCAGTTTGAACGGAGGAAATCAGCCCCAGCATTTT. Its translation is CASSLNGGNQPQHF.

At least ten counts were recorded for this clonotype. The chain has TRBV6-1 and TRBJ2-7; TRBD2 is a possible D gene (5 bases). Germline assignment: CDR1 MNHNS and CDR2 SASEGT. V dropped 4 bases and J dropped 9 bases, with 13 bases sitting between them. This CDR3 comprises 12 residues. The CDR3 protein is CASSVGGFPQYF. The CDR3 DNA follows: TGTGCCAGCAGTGTCGGAGGATTTCCGCAGTACTTC.

The V and J genes are TRBV12-3 or TRBV12-4 and TRBJ2-5; D is unresolved. Trimming stripped 3 bases from V and 4 bases from J, with 9 bases between. This CDR3 has 13 residues. For the CDR3, the DNA is TGTGCCAGCAGTTTCTCGGCTCGAGAGACCCAGTACTTC. It translates to CASSFSARETQYF.

This clonotype was counted a single time. The chain carries TRBV11-2 and TRBJ1-1; tentative D call: TRBD1 (6 bases). The germline V gene encodes CDR1 SGHAT and CDR2 FQNNGV. The CDR3 length is 16 residues. Trimming removed 0 bases from V and 4 bases from J, with 15 bases in between. DNA of the CDR3: TGTGCCAGCAGCTTAGATCGGGCAGGGGATACCACTGAAGCTTTCTTT. Its protein is CASSLDRAGDTTEAFF.

This clonotype was picked up many times. This sequence joins TRBV19 and TRBJ1-2; D is unclear. Per germline, CDR1 LNHDA and CDR2 SQIVND (reference sequence). CDR3 size: 13 residues. V was cut by 0 bases and J by 8 bases, with 10 bases left in between. CDR3 sequence: CASSIDGPYGYTF. The DNA for the CDR3 is TGTGCCAGTAGTATAGACGGGCCCTACGGCTACACCTTC.

The chain joins TRBV12-3 or TRBV12-4 to TRBJ1-5; TRBD1 is a possible D gene (5 bases). V lost 3 bases to trimming and J lost 4 bases, with 10 bases between them. The CDR3 loop spans 14 amino acids. DNA of the CDR3: TGTGCCAGCAGTTTGGCAGGGAGGAATCAGCCCCAGCATTTT. Translating it yields CASSLAGRNQPQHF.

V usage is TRBV3-1 and J usage is TRBJ1-1, with D possibly TRBD1 on 5 matching bases. The CDR3 contains 12 residues. CDR1 is LGHDT and CDR2 is YNNKEL in the germline V gene (reference sequence). Trimming shortened V by 1 base and J by 8 bases, and 8 bases separated the two germline ends. CDR3 DNA: TGTGCCAGCAGCCAAGTTGCAGGGGAAGCTTTCTTT. Encoded protein: CASSQVAGEAFF.

This clonotype was recorded a few times. The chain is built from TRBV6-9 and TRBJ2-7; D is perhaps TRBD1 or TRBD2 (6 bases each). The CDR3 has 13 amino acids. Germline V gene sequence: CDR1 MNHGY, CDR2 SVAAGI. The V end was cut by 8 bases, the J end by 5 bases, with 16 bases between. The chain's CDR3 is CASRHRGRHEQYF. DNA of the CDR3: TGTGCCAGCCGACATCGGGGGCGTCACGAGCAGTACTTC.

There are a few counts of this clonotype. The rearrangement joins TRBV3-1 to TRBJ1-3; possible D gene TRBD1, 6 bases. This CDR3 has 16 amino acids. Between the trimmed V and J ends, which lost 4 bases and 0 bases, there was a span of 13 bases. Looked up from germline, CDR1 is LGHDT and CDR2 is YNNKEL (reference sequence). The CDR3 region has the DNA TGTGCCAGCAGCCGAGGGGGTGGAACCTCTGGAAACACCATATATTTT. Translating gives CASSRGGGTSGNTIYF. Drawing the rest from reference TRBV3-1 and TRBJ1-3, the complete variable domain is DTAVSQTPKYLVTQMGNDKSIKCEQNLGHDTMYWYKQDSKKFLKIMFSYNNKELIINETVPNRFSPKSPDKAHLNLHINSLELGDSAVYFCASSRGGGTSGNTIYFGEGSWLTVV.

This sequence joins TRBV6-1 and TRBJ1-5, with D perhaps matching TRBD1 (5 bases). Per the germline V gene, CDR1 is MNHNS and CDR2 is SASEGT. The CDR3 is made up of 17 amino acids. The ends were cut back, 2 bases at V and 0 bases at J, with 14 bases in the middle. The DNA for the CDR3 is TGTGCCAGCAGTGAACGAGCAGGGCTTTATAGCAATCAGCCCCAGCATTTT. Translated: CASSERAGLYSNQPQHF.

This clonotype was recorded at least ten times. J is TRBJ2-5 and V is TRBV4-1; D is perhaps TRBD1 (5 bases). CDR1 and CDR2 from the germline V gene are MGHRA and YSYEKL. The CDR3 is made up of 16 amino acids. The ends were cut back, 4 bases at V and 0 bases at J, with 15 bases in the middle. The CDR3 bases are TGCGCCAGCAGCCGCACAGGATCAGCTAACCAAGAGACCCAGTACTTC. It codes for CASSRTGSANQETQYF.

The chain recombines TRBV19 with TRBJ1-1; D possibly corresponds to TRBD1 (5 bases). The germline V gene encodes CDR1 LNHDA and CDR2 SQIVND (reference sequence). The CDR3 consists of 13 residues. V lost 4 bases and J 4 bases, leaving 10 bases between the germline ends. The CDR3 region is CASSTWGSTEAFF. DNA of the CDR3: TGTGCCAGTAGTACCTGGGGGAGCACTGAAGCTTTCTTT.

This clonotype was found many times. The chain combines TRBV6-2 or TRBV6-3 with TRBJ2-5, with no clear D. The V end lost 6 bases, the J end lost 3 bases, and 11 bases lay between the germline ends. CDR1 and CDR2 (germline): MNHEY, SVGEGT. The CDR3 has 13 amino acids. The CDR3: CASRNPSKETQYF. CDR3 DNA: TGTGCCAGCAGAAACCCTTCCAAAGAGACCCAGTACTTC.

Ten or more counts support this clonotype. The V gene is TRBV9, the J gene TRBJ1-2; 9 nucleotides line up with TRBD1. The CDR3 has 15 residues. CDR1 and CDR2 from the germline V gene are SGDLS and YYNGEE. V dropped 1 base and J dropped 8; count of bases not matched to a gene: 9. CDR3 region: CASSVSQQGAEGYTF. CDR3 bases: TGTGCCAGCAGCGTATCTCAACAGGGGGCGGAGGGCTACACCTTC. The complete variable domain, with remaining parts taken from reference TRBV9 and TRBJ1-2, reads DSGVTQTPKHLITATGQRVTLRCSPRSGDLSVYWYQQSLDQGLQFLIQYYNGEERAKGNILERFSAQQFPDLHSELNLSSLELGDSALYFCASSVSQQGAEGYTFGSGTRLTVV.

Relative to its sample, this clonotype is medium-sized (0.01 to 0.1%). This sequence joins TRBV27 and TRBJ2-7, with D unresolved. The length of the CDR3 is 13 residues. V lost 2 bases to trimming and J lost 4 bases, with 9 bases between them. CDR1 and CDR2 from the germline V gene are MNHEY and SMNVEV (reference sequence). CDR3 in DNA: TGTGCCAGCAGTTTAGGCACTAAATACGAGCAGTACTTC. Protein product: CASSLGTKYEQYF.

This clonotype was seen a handful of times. The rearrangement joins TRBV9 to TRBJ1-1; D is unclear. Deletions cut 0 bases from V and 3 bases from J, with 9 bases between. The CDR3 length is 14 residues. Per the germline V gene, CDR1 is SGDLS and CDR2 is YYNGEE. CDR3 loop: CASSVVSRDTEAFF. The CDR3 DNA reads TGTGCCAGCAGCGTAGTATCTCGGGACACTGAAGCTTTCTTT. Together with reference TRBV9 and TRBJ1-1, the CDR3 gives the full variable domain: DSGVTQTPKHLITATGQRVTLRCSPRSGDLSVYWYQQSLDQGLQFLIQYYNGEERAKGNILERFSAQQFPDLHSELNLSSLELGDSALYFCASSVVSRDTEAFFGQGTRLTVV.

In its sample, this clonotype was seen a few times. The chain is built from TRBV29-1 and TRBJ2-5; D call uncertain. V lost 6 bases and J 4 bases, leaving 12 bases between the germline ends. Looked up from germline, CDR1 is SQVTM and CDR2 is ANQGSEA. The CDR3 consists of 12 residues. The CDR3 region is CSVAPIGETQYF. As DNA, the CDR3 is TGCAGCGTAGCCCCGATCGGAGAGACCCAGTACTTC.

There are many counts of this clonotype. The genes are TRBV2 and TRBJ2-1; D possibly uses TRBD1 or TRBD2 (5 bases each). The ends were cut back, 6 bases at V and 12 bases at J, with 12 bases in the middle. The germline V gene has CDR1 SNHLY and CDR2 FYNNEI. CDR3 length: 11 amino acids. CDR3 bases: TGTGCCAGCAGGGGACGGGTCGCGCAGTTCTTC. Residues: CASRGRVAQFF.

This clonotype was seen a handful of times. The J gene is TRBJ2-7, the V gene TRBV7-8; D not certain. Germline assignment: CDR1 SGHVS and CDR2 FQNEAQ. The V end lost 1 base, the J end lost 5 bases, and 6 bases lay between the germline ends. The CDR3 extends over 12 amino acids. The CDR3 DNA sequence: TGTGCCAGCAGCTTAGGCTGGGACGAGCAGTACTTC. It translates to CASSLGWDEQYF.

A remark on this clonotype: The junction shows a germline mismatch at one end, possibly a read error. The gene calls are TRBV20-1 and TRBJ1-2; 9 bases agree with TRBD1. Looked up from germline, CDR1 is DFQATT and CDR2 is SNEGSKA (reference sequence). The CDR3 length is 14 residues. The CDR3 bases are TGCAGTGCTAGAGATCGGACAGGGGTGGATGGCTACAACTTC. Translation gives CSARDRTGVDGYNF.

This clonotype was picked up many times. The V and J genes are TRBV6-1 and TRBJ1-5; D is uncertain. Germline V gives CDR1 MNHNS, CDR2 SASEGT. The CDR3 length is 12 residues. Trimming took 4 bases from V and 7 from J, leaving 8 bases between them. The DNA of the CDR3 is TGTGCCAGCAGTGGCGGGAAACAGCCCCAGCATTTT. Its protein product is CASSGGKQPQHF.

As concerns this clonotype: This may be a read error: a much more frequent sequence differs by one nucleotide. This chain joins TRBV5-1 and TRBJ1-1; D not certain. This CDR3 region has 15 residues. The germline V gene has CDR1 SGHRS and CDR2 YFSETQ. V was trimmed by 2 bases and J by 6 bases, leaving 17 bases between them. CDR3 in amino acids: CASSLSLERGAEAFF. The CDR3 DNA is TGCGCCAGCAGCTTATCTCTGGAAAGAGGCGCTGAAGCTTTCTTT. Drawing the rest from reference TRBV5-1 and TRBJ1-1, the complete variable domain is KAGVTQTPRYLIKTRGQQVTLSCSPISGHRSVSWYQQTPGQGLQFLFEYFSETQRNKGNFPGRFSGRQFSNSRSEMNVSTLELGDSALYLCASSLSLERGAEAFFGQGTRLTVV.

This clonotype was seen repeatedly, ten times or more. This chain links TRBV19 with TRBJ1-2, with D uncertain. Deletions cut 6 bases from V and 4 bases from J, with 12 bases between. The CDR3 covers 13 residues. CDR1 LNHDA and CDR2 SQIVND come from the germline V gene (reference sequence). In DNA, the CDR3 is TGTGCCAGTAGGAGTTCTACCCTCTATGGCTACACCTTC. Protein: CASRSSTLYGYTF.

The rearrangement joins TRBV3-1 to TRBJ2-5; D is perhaps TRBD1 (6 bases). Trimming pared 4 bases from V and 7 bases from J, leaving 7 bases between. The V gene's germline CDR1 is LGHDT and CDR2 YNNKEL (reference sequence). CDR3 size: 11 residues. The chain's CDR3 is CASSRRGTQYF. The CDR3 DNA follows: TGTGCCAGCAGCCGCAGGGGGACCCAGTACTTC.

There are many counts of this clonotype. The gene calls are TRBV27 and TRBJ2-7; D perhaps matches TRBD2 (6 bases). This CDR3 spans 17 amino acids. V was cut by 0 bases and J by 0 bases, with 15 bases left in between. The germline V gene encodes CDR1 MNHEY and CDR2 SMNVEV (reference sequence). The CDR3 sequence: CASSLSAVGLSSYEQYF. The DNA for the CDR3 is TGTGCCAGCAGTTTATCGGCGGTGGGACTGAGCTCCTACGAGCAGTACTTC.

In its sample, this clonotype was seen many times. The rearrangement joins TRBV28 to TRBJ1-5, with D possibly matching TRBD1 (6 bases). The CDR3 is made up of 17 amino acids. Germline lookup yields CDR1 MDHEN and CDR2 SYDVKM. V dropped 1 base and J dropped 1 base, with 14 bases sitting between them. The CDR3 is CASSLLQGPSSNQPQHF. The CDR3 DNA sequence: TGTGCCAGCAGTTTATTACAGGGCCCCTCCAGCAATCAGCCCCAGCATTTT.

This clonotype was seen many times. The chain uses TRBV12-3 or TRBV12-4 and TRBJ2-7; 10 bases line up with TRBD2. V shed 0 bases and J 2 bases; nucleotides not matched to a gene: 4. The CDR3 spans 16 residues. This CDR3 reads CASSLASLAGAYEQYF. The CDR3, as DNA: TGTGCCAGCAGTTTAGCGTCGCTAGCGGGAGCCTACGAGCAGTACTTC.